Below are 30 T cell receptor beta chains sequenced from a single sample in a study of blood T cell repertoires in COVID-19. The data were produced by immunoSEQ multiplex PCR, yet TCRdb's version contains in-frame clones alone and is incomplete. The sample lists about 150,000 clones, 87% occurring once. Sample: peripheral blood. The receptors here all came from a man older than 75 with acute or convalescent COVID-19.

This clone has more than one count but fewer than ten. The V gene is TRBV6-5, the J gene TRBJ2-2; 9 bases match TRBD1. The ends lost 6 bases at V and 8 bases at J; junction bases unmatched: 7. The CDR3 runs to 14 residues. CDR1 and CDR2 (germline): MNHEY, SVGAGI. The CDR3, as DNA: TGTGCCAGCAGCCTGGACAGGGGAACGGGGGAGCTGTTTTTT. Its translation: CASSLDRGTGELFF.

This clone was recorded a few times. The CDR3 DNA reads as TGCGCCAGCAGCCCGGGACAGGGATGGACGAACACTGAAGCTTTCTTT. The encoded protein is CASSPGQGWTNTEAFF. J is TRBJ1-1 and V is TRBV4-1; 9 bases align to TRBD1. After removal of 4 bases from V and 1 base from J, the junction contained 7 bases not matched to a gene. There are 16 residues in the CDR3. Germline V gives CDR1 MGHRA, CDR2 YSYEKL.

The rearrangement links TRBV18 to TRBJ1-1, with D possibly TRBD1 on 5 matching bases. V lost 2 bases, J lost 1 base, and 11 bases lay in between. Germline CDR1 is KGHSH and CDR2 is LQKENI. This CDR3 is built from 15 residues. The CDR3 DNA follows: TGTGCCAGCTCACCAGAAGTGGGGGGGAACACTGAAGCTTTCTTT. It translates to CASSPEVGGNTEAFF.

This rearrangement joins TRBV4-1 to TRBJ1-1; D remains unclear. The germline gives CDR1 MGHRA, CDR2 YSYEKL. V dropped 0 bases and J dropped 0 bases, with 17 bases sitting between them. The CDR3 is 18 amino acids. The CDR3 protein is CASSQDPGDEGMNTEAFF. The CDR3, as DNA: TGCGCCAGCAGCCAAGATCCAGGAGATGAGGGCATGAACACTGAAGCTTTCTTT.

This rearrangement joins TRBV28 to TRBJ1-3, with D maybe TRBD1 (5 bases). The CDR3 runs to 14 residues. V was clipped by 3 bases and J by 4 bases, with 10 bases between them. Germline V gene lookup returns CDR1 MDHEN and CDR2 SYDVKM. The CDR3 region has the DNA TGTGCCAGCAGTTTGGCCGGGGGAGGAAACACCATATATTTT. It translates to CASSLAGGGNTIYF.

V gene TRBV3-1 (or the pseudogene TRBV3-2) combines with J gene TRBJ2-1; 11 bases line up with TRBD2. V dropped 4 bases and J dropped 2; count of bases not matched to a gene: 1. The CDR3 runs to 15 residues. CDR1 and CDR2 (germline): LGHDT, YNNKEL (reference sequence). The CDR3 nucleotides read TGTGCCAGCAGCCCGGGACTAGCGGCCTACAATGAGCAGTTCTTC. It codes for CASSPGLAAYNEQFF.

V gene TRBV5-1 combines with J gene TRBJ2-2; unclear D gene. The CDR3 spans 15 residues. CDR1 and CDR2 (germline): SGHRS, YFSETQ. Between the trimmed V and J ends, which lost 1 base and 1 base, there was a span of 8 bases. The CDR3 loop is CASSLLTWNTGELFF. The DNA of the CDR3 is TGCGCCAGCAGCTTGCTTACTTGGAACACCGGGGAGCTGTTTTTT. Full variable domain (rest looked up from reference TRBV5-1 and TRBJ2-2): KAGVTQTPRYLIKTRGQQVTLSCSPISGHRSVSWYQQTPGQGLQFLFEYFSETQRNKGNFPGRFSGRQFSNSRSEMNVSTLELGDSALYLCASSLLTWNTGELFFGEGSRLTVL.

The gene calls are TRBV28 and TRBJ2-3; maybe TRBD1 (5 bases). The length of the CDR3 is 16 residues. CDR1 and CDR2 from the germline V gene are MDHEN and SYDVKM. Between the trimmed V and J ends, which lost 3 bases and 0 bases, there was a span of 13 bases. The CDR3 DNA sequence: TGTGCCAGCAGTTTCGGCGGACACCCTAGCACAGATACGCAGTATTTT. Protein product: CASSFGGHPSTDTQYF.

This chain uses TRBV5-1 with TRBJ2-3; 10 positions match TRBD2. Germline values: CDR1 SGHRS, CDR2 YFSETQ. V lost 5 bases, J lost 0 bases, and 6 bases stayed unmatched. The CDR3 covers 16 residues. The DNA of the CDR3 is TGCGCCAGCAGGCCGGGACTAGCGTCTAGCACAGATACGCAGTATTTT. Translating it yields CASRPGLASSTDTQYF.

The chain recombines TRBV20-1 with TRBJ1-1, with D tentatively TRBD1 (5 bases). The CDR3 contains 11 residues. Germline CDR1 reads DFQATT; CDR2 reads SNEGSKA (reference sequence). V gave up 4 bases and J gave up 6 bases, with 9 bases separating them. This CDR3 is CSATLGAEAFF. The DNA of the CDR3 is TGCAGTGCTACTCTAGGGGCTGAAGCTTTCTTT.

This rearrangement joins TRBV27 to TRBJ2-1, with 8 bases identical to TRBD2. CDR1 and CDR2 from the germline V gene are MNHEY and SMNVEV (reference sequence). Trimming removed 0 bases from V and 4 bases from J; junction bases left unmatched: 2. This CDR3 is built from 15 residues. The CDR3 reads CASSLSSGAYNEQFF. CDR3 bases: TGTGCCAGCAGTTTATCTAGCGGGGCTTACAATGAGCAGTTCTTC.

This chain connects TRBV18 to TRBJ2-7; D possibly corresponds to TRBD2 (5 bases). Trimming cost V 3 bases and J 3 bases, with 6 bases left between them. This CDR3 contains 12 residues. Per the germline V gene, CDR1 is KGHSH and CDR2 is LQKENI. CDR3 in DNA: TGTGCCAGCTCACCTGGGAGCTACGAGCAGTACTTC. It encodes CASSPGSYEQYF.

The chain employs TRBV20-1 and TRBJ2-1; 7 positions agree with TRBD1. Trimming took 3 bases from V and 15 from J; bases not matched to a gene: 8. Looked up from germline, CDR1 is DFQATT and CDR2 is SNEGSKA (reference sequence). This CDR3 has 11 amino acids. CDR3 nucleotides: TGCAGTGCTAGTTGGCAGGGGGTTTCGTTCTTC. Translating gives CSASWQGVSFF.

This chain links TRBV2 with TRBJ2-1; 12 nucleotides align to TRBD2. In germline, CDR1 is SNHLY, CDR2 FYNNEI. The CDR3 loop spans 15 amino acids. Germline trimming cut 6 bases from V and 6 bases from J; bases unmatched to any gene: 6. DNA for the CDR3: TGTGCCAGCAGCTTACTAGCGGGAGGCGGCAATGAGCAGTTCTTC. Its translation is CASSLLAGGGNEQFF.

J is TRBJ1-2 and V is TRBV9; 7 bases are a match to TRBD1. The CDR3 is made up of 14 amino acids. Germline trimming cut 6 bases from V and 7 bases from J; bases unmatched to any gene: 12. CDR1 is SGDLS and CDR2 is YYNGEE in the germline V gene. The CDR3 DNA follows: TGTGCCAGCACCCCAACCGACAGGGTGTCTGGCTACACCTTC. Translating it yields CASTPTDRVSGYTF.

CDR3 sequence (DNA): TGCGCCAGCAGCTTGGAGGACAGGGGGAACACCGGGGAGCTGTTTTTT. Protein product: CASSLEDRGNTGELFF. The V gene is TRBV5-1, the J gene TRBJ2-2; 9 positions agree with TRBD1. Germline V lookup: CDR1 SGHRS, CDR2 YFSETQ. This CDR3 is built from 16 residues. V was clipped by 0 bases and J by 1 base; unmatched bases: 1.

As concerns this clone: The sample contains more than one DNA sequence encoding this CDR3. J is TRBJ1-3 and V is TRBV3-1 (or the pseudogene TRBV3-2), with D tentatively TRBD1 (5 bases). V lost 1 base and J lost 2, with 6 bases in between. The V gene's germline CDR1 is LGHDT and CDR2 YNNKEL (reference sequence). The CDR3 length is 14 residues. The CDR3 DNA reads TGTGCCAGCAGCCAAGCGGGGGCTGGAAACACCATATATTTT. Its protein product is CASSQAGAGNTIYF.

V and J are TRBV12-5 and TRBJ1-1; the match to TRBD1 covers 7 bases. The V gene's germline CDR1 is LGHNT and CDR2 FRNRAP. The V and J ends lost 1 base and 0 bases, in that order; junction bases with no gene match: 2. The CDR3 has 15 amino acids. CDR3 amino acids: CASGLAGQLNTEAFF. In DNA, the CDR3 is TGTGCTAGTGGTTTGGCGGGACAGTTGAACACTGAAGCTTTCTTT. Full variable domain (outside the CDR3, taken from reference TRBV12-5 and TRBJ1-1): DARVTQTPRHKVTEMGQEVTMRCQPILGHNTVFWYRQTMMQGLELLAYFRNRAPLDDSGMPKDRFSAEMPDATLATLKIQPSEPRDSAVYFCASGLAGQLNTEAFFGQGTRLTVV.

The gene calls are TRBV28 and TRBJ1-2; tentative D call: TRBD1 (6 bases). The CDR3 spans 13 residues. Trimming left V 6 bases short and J 5 bases short, with 13 bases between. Germline V lookup: CDR1 MDHEN, CDR2 SYDVKM. CDR3 in amino acids: CASRTDRRYGYTF. DNA of the CDR3: TGTGCCAGCAGAACCGACAGGCGGTATGGCTACACCTTC.

The chain links TRBV5-1 to TRBJ2-5; D may be TRBD1 (6 bases). CDR1 and CDR2 (germline): SGHRS, YFSETQ. The length of the CDR3 is 14 residues. Between the trimmed V and J ends, which lost 2 bases and 4 bases, there was a span of 12 bases. In nucleotides, the CDR3 is TGCGCCAGCAGCTTTCAGGGGTCGGGAGAGACCCAGTACTTC. It codes for CASSFQGSGETQYF.

The chain links TRBV4-1 to TRBJ1-2; D ambiguous. With 1 base removed from V and 0 bases from J, the gap between germline ends came to 15 bases. Germline CDR1 reads MGHRA; CDR2 reads YSYEKL. The CDR3 consists of 17 residues. As DNA, the CDR3 is TGCGCCAGCAGCCAAGCCCGGCAGGCAGGCGCTAACTATGGCTACACCTTC. This encodes CASSQARQAGANYGYTF.

J is TRBJ1-4 and V is TRBV5-8; D unresolved. The V and J ends lost 0 bases and 0 bases respectively, with 9 bases between them. This CDR3 contains 16 residues. The germline V gene has CDR1 SGHTS and CDR2 YDEGEE. Written as DNA, the CDR3 is TGTGCCAGCAGCTTGGCGCTAGATGCAACTAATGAAAAACTGTTTTTT. It yields the protein CASSLALDATNEKLFF.

CDR3 amino acids: CASGLEGQINEQFF. The DNA for the CDR3 is TGTGCTAGTGGTTTAGAGGGACAGATCAATGAGCAGTTCTTC. V usage is TRBV12-5 and J usage is TRBJ2-1; TRBD1 matches 7 bases. This CDR3 is 14 amino acids long. Germline V CDR1 and CDR2: LGHNT, FRNRAP. V lost 3 bases and J lost 6; bases outside the gene matches: 5.

The chain recombines TRBV7-9 with TRBJ2-3; TRBD2 agrees at 7 bases. This CDR3 is 15 amino acids long. Germline V gene sequence: CDR1 SEHNR, CDR2 FQNEAQ (reference sequence). V trimming: 5 bases; J trimming: 0 bases; junction bases outside the gene matches: 5. DNA for the CDR3: TGTGCCAGCAGCGTTCAAGCGGGGAGCACAGATACGCAGTATTTT. Protein: CASSVQAGSTDTQYF.

The chain is built from TRBV4-1 and TRBJ2-1; tentative D call: TRBD1 (6 bases). The CDR3 is made up of 18 amino acids. Germline CDR1 and CDR2: MGHRA and YSYEKL. V lost 0 bases to trimming and J lost 0 bases, with 15 bases between them. CDR3 residues: CASSQDAHGTSSYNEQFF. The DNA for the CDR3 is TGCGCCAGCAGCCAAGATGCCCACGGGACAAGCTCCTACAATGAGCAGTTCTTC.

This clone appeared a single time. The CDR3, as DNA: TGTGCCAGCAGCCAAGATGCGGGGGGAAACACAGATACGCAGTATTTT. The encoded protein is CASSQDAGGNTDTQYF. The chain joins TRBV4-2 to TRBJ2-3; 8 nucleotides agree with TRBD2. This CDR3 region has 16 residues. V lost 0 bases to trimming and J lost 2 bases; unmatched junction nucleotides: 4. Germline V gene sequence: CDR1 LGHNA, CDR2 YNFKEQ.

V is TRBV5-1 and J is TRBJ2-7, with 8 bases aligning to TRBD1. The V gene's germline CDR1 is SGHRS and CDR2 YFSETQ. V shed 4 bases and J 6 bases; nucleotides not matched to a gene: 12. The CDR3 has 15 amino acids. This chain's CDR3 is CASSPGSGGQGEQYF. The CDR3 nucleotides read TGCGCCAGCAGCCCCGGCTCAGGGGGCCAGGGCGAGCAGTACTTC.

This clone was observed a handful of times. This chain uses TRBV5-4 with TRBJ2-7; the D gene is possibly TRBD1 (6 bases). The germline V and J ends were trimmed by 10 bases and 2 bases, with 16 bases remaining between them. Germline V gives CDR1 SGHNT, CDR2 YYREEE (reference sequence). The CDR3 runs 13 residues. CDR3 bases: TGTGCCTTCGAGACAGGCGTGACCTACGAGCAGTACTTC. Residues: CAFETGVTYEQYF.

This chain links TRBV11-3 with TRBJ2-7; TRBD2 is a possible D gene (6 bases). Per germline, CDR1 SGHNT and CDR2 YENEEA. V lost 1 base to trimming and J lost 2 bases, with 6 bases between them. The CDR3 has 13 amino acids. CDR3 sequence (DNA): TGTGCCAGCAGCTTAGGCGGGACCTACGAGCAGTACTTC. This encodes CASSLGGTYEQYF.

In this sample, this clone turned up a few times. The genes are TRBV4-1 and TRBJ1-5; D is ambiguous. The CDR3 length is 15 residues. Germline CDR1 is MGHRA and CDR2 is YSYEKL. Between the trimmed V and J ends, which lost 1 base and 1 base, there was a span of 8 bases. CDR3 sequence: CASSQGGLSNQPQHF. The CDR3 bases are TGCGCCAGCAGCCAAGGAGGGCTAAGCAATCAGCCCCAGCATTTT.